The table lists the clone carrying this T cell receptor (beta chain) with a few counts. Authors of the study amplified TCR beta CDR3 regions from RNA transcripts. The study used the HTBI primer set for a first-round RT-PCR of the TCR CDR3. TCRdb ran MiXCR on the multiplex PCR reads and lists one entry per CDR3 protein. The sample contains 550,000 to 650,000 distinct CDR3 sequences, 12% to 15% of which appear only once. The V gene lost 6 bases and the J gene lost 4 bases, with 9 bases spanning the gap. The germline V gene has CDR1 MDHEN and CDR2 SYDVKM. This CDR3 region has 12 residues. The record originates from a study of T cells in Graves' hyperthyroidism and ophthalmopathy.

The sequencing input was blood. This receptor was identified in a woman aged 40-49 years with Graves' hyperthyroidism. This rearrangement joins TRBV28 to TRBJ1-2; D gene unclear. CDR3 sequence: CASRNEAYGYTF. In nucleotides, the CDR3 is TGTGCCAGCAGAAACGAAGCCTATGGCTACACCTTC.